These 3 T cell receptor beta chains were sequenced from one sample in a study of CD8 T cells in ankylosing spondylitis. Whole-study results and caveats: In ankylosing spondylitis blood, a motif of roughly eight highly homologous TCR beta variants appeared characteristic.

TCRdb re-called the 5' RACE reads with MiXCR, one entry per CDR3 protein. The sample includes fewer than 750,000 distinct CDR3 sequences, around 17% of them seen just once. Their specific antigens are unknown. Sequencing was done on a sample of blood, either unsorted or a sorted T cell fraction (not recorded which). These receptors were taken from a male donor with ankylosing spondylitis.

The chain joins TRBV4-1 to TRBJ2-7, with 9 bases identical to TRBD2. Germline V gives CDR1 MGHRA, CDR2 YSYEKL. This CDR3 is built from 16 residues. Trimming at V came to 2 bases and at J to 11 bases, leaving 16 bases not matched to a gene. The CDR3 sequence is CASSQIFGERGAQEYF. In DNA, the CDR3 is TGCGCCAGCAGCCAAATTTTCGGGGAGCGGGGGGCCCAAGAGTACTTC.

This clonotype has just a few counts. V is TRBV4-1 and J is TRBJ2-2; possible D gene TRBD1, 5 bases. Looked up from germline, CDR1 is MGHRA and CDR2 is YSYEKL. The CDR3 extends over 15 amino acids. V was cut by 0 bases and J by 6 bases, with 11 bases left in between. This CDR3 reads CASSQDRTMAGELFF. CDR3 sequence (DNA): TGCGCCAGCAGCCAAGATCGGACAATGGCCGGGGAGCTGTTTTTT.

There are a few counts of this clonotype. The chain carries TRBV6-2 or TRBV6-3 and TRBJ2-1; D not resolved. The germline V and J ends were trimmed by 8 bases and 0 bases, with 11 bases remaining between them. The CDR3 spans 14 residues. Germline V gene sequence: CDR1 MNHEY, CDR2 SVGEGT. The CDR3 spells CASRSLSSYNEQFF. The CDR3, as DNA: TGTGCCAGCCGATCACTAAGCTCCTACAATGAGCAGTTCTTC.